These 23 T cell receptor beta chains were all obtained from the same sample, sequenced in a study of cytomegalovirus exposure and HLA in healthy donors. PCR employed 60 Vbeta and 13 Jbeta primers. The method was immunoSEQ multiplex PCR; TCRdb's version includes in-frame clones alone and lacks a portion of them. The sample records more than 85,000 clones, under 85% being singletons. The sequenced material came from PBMCs. These TCRs come from a woman aged 40 to 50 in good health and CMV-seropositive.

The chain recombines TRBV5-1 with TRBJ2-3; D perhaps matches TRBD2 (6 bases). V lost 1 base and J lost 2, with 11 bases in between. The V gene's germline CDR1 is SGHRS and CDR2 YFSETQ. The CDR3 has 15 amino acids. This CDR3 reads CASSLWRESTDTQYF. Written as DNA, the CDR3 is TGCGCCAGCAGCTTGTGGCGGGAATCCACAGATACGCAGTATTTT.

This chain uses TRBV19 with TRBJ2-1; 8 positions match TRBD2. Germline V lookup: CDR1 LNHDA, CDR2 SQIVND (reference sequence). This CDR3 has 16 amino acids. The J segment lost 8 bases and the V segment lost 1 base, leaving 10 bases of the junction unmatched. The CDR3 DNA reads TGTGCCAGTAGTATAGCTCCGGGACTAGGATTCGATGAGCAGTTCTTC. Translation: CASSIAPGLGFDEQFF.

This clone was detected only a few times. The V call is TRBV7-9, the J call TRBJ1-1, with unresolved D. The CDR3 has 16 amino acids. The V gene's germline CDR1 is SEHNR and CDR2 FQNEAQ (reference sequence). V was trimmed by 4 bases and J by 0 bases, leaving 15 bases between them. CDR3 sequence reads: CASSSPGRPMNTEAFF. CDR3 nucleotide sequence: TGTGCCAGCAGCTCACCAGGCCGACCCATGAACACTGAAGCTTTCTTT.

J is TRBJ1-2 and V is TRBV5-1, with 7 bases identical to TRBD1. The germline V gene encodes CDR1 SGHRS and CDR2 YFSETQ. This CDR3 is 14 amino acids long. The V segment lost 1 base and the J segment 4 bases; nucleotides outside the gene matches: 4. The CDR3 bases are TGCGCCAGCAGCTTGAGGCAGGGGGGCTATGGCTACACCTTC. It encodes CASSLRQGGYGYTF.

This rearrangement joins TRBV5-1 to TRBJ2-7; D unresolved. Trimming shortened V by 0 bases and J by 5 bases, and 3 bases separated the two germline ends. Germline V CDR1 and CDR2: SGHRS, YFSETQ. The CDR3 sequence is 11 residues long. The CDR3 region has the DNA TGCGCCAGCAGCTTGGTAGACGAGCAGTACTTC. Residues: CASSLVDEQYF. The full variable domain, in which reference TRBV5-1 and TRBJ2-7 provide the parts outside the CDR3, is KAGVTQTPRYLIKTRGQQVTLSCSPISGHRSVSWYQQTPGQGLQFLFEYFSETQRNKGNFPGRFSGRQFSNSRSEMNVSTLELGDSALYLCASSLVDEQYFGPGTRLTVT.

The chain combines TRBV19 with TRBJ1-4; D remains ambiguous. The germline gives CDR1 LNHDA, CDR2 SQIVND (reference sequence). V lost 3 bases to trimming and J lost 4 bases, with 6 bases between them. The CDR3 runs to 13 residues. The CDR3 DNA is TGTGCCAGTAGTATCCGGTTTAATGAAAAACTGTTTTTT. It yields the protein CASSIRFNEKLFF.

The rearrangement uses TRBV4-1 and TRBJ2-5, with 8 bases fitting TRBD2. The closer fit of TRBJ2-7 to the DNA end suggests the J call may be wrong. The CDR3 has 14 residues. Germline lookup yields CDR1 MGHRA and CDR2 YSYEKL. CDR3 coding DNA: TGCGCCAGCAGCCAAACTAGCGGAGCCTACGAGCAGTACTTC. Its translation: CASSQTSGAYEQYF.

The rearrangement links TRBV6-5 to TRBJ2-1; tentatively, D is TRBD2 (5 bases). This CDR3 region has 15 residues. Germline values: CDR1 MNHEY, CDR2 SVGAGI. V was trimmed by 0 bases and J by 5 bases, leaving 11 bases between them. The CDR3 here is CASSYSSVFNNEQFF. As DNA, the CDR3 is TGTGCCAGCAGTTACTCTAGCGTTTTTAACAATGAGCAGTTCTTC.

V and J are TRBV10-2 and TRBJ2-7, with D maybe TRBD1 (6 bases). The CDR3 sequence is 12 residues long. Deletions cut 10 bases from V and 3 bases from J, with 13 bases between. Germline V gene data show CDR1 as WSHSY and CDR2 as SAAADI. The CDR3 loop reads CATSPRGYEQYF. The CDR3 region has the DNA TGCGCCACCTCCCCCAGGGGCTACGAGCAGTACTTC.

The chain is built from TRBV28 and TRBJ1-5, with 7 positions matching TRBD1. Germline V lookup: CDR1 MDHEN, CDR2 SYDVKM. The trim removed 5 bases at V and 7 bases at J, leaving 5 bases unmatched. The length of the CDR3 is 13 residues. The CDR3 DNA follows: TGTGCCAGCAGTGACTACAGGGGCCAGCCCCAGCATTTT. Protein product: CASSDYRGQPQHF.

The CDR3 nucleotides read TGTGCCAGCAGCGCCAATAGGGGGTCAGAGACCCAGTACTTC. This translates into CASSANRGSETQYF. The chain is built from TRBV11-2 and TRBJ2-5; the D gene is possibly TRBD1 (6 bases). V lost 5 bases and J lost 4, with 14 bases in between. CDR1 and CDR2 from the germline V gene are SGHAT and FQNNGV. The CDR3 runs 14 residues.

The chain joins TRBV2 to TRBJ2-3; weak D call: TRBD2 (6 bases). Trimming shortened V by 7 bases and J by 2 bases, and 13 bases separated the two germline ends. The CDR3 is 14 residues long. Germline V gene lookup returns CDR1 SNHLY and CDR2 FYNNEI. CDR3 sequence (DNA): TGTGCCAGCACCTTAAGCGGGTACACAGATACGCAGTATTTT. Translating gives CASTLSGYTDTQYF.

V usage is TRBV6-5 and J usage is TRBJ2-7; TRBD2 aligns across 7 bases. The germline CDR1 and CDR2 sequences are MNHEY and SVGAGI. Unmatched junction bases numbered 5, after V lost 6 bases and J lost 3 bases. The CDR3 spans 13 residues. The CDR3 protein is CASSRTSSYEQYF. In nucleotides, the CDR3 is TGTGCCAGCAGCCGGACTAGTAGCTACGAGCAGTACTTC.

J is TRBJ2-3 and V is TRBV5-1; D remains unclear. This CDR3 comprises 14 residues. Germline CDR1 reads SGHRS; CDR2 reads YFSETQ. Trimming removed 4 bases from V and 4 bases from J, with 13 bases in between. The CDR3 DNA sequence: TGCGCCAGCAGCCCACCGAGATTGGCAGATACGCAGTATTTT. It yields the protein CASSPPRLADTQYF.

Turning to this clone: Other DNA sequences in the same sample also yield this CDR3. V usage is TRBV19 and J usage is TRBJ1-1; 8 bases align to TRBD1. In germline, CDR1 is LNHDA, CDR2 SQIVND (reference sequence). This CDR3 region has 17 residues. The V gene end was trimmed by 6 bases and the J gene end by 0 bases; junction bases not matched to a gene: 12. The CDR3 loop reads CASRRGQRQGLNTEAFF. The CDR3 nucleotides read TGTGCCAGTAGAAGGGGACAGAGACAGGGGTTGAACACTGAAGCTTTCTTT. The full variable domain, with the rest looked up from reference TRBV19 and TRBJ1-1, is DGGITQSPKYLFRKEGQNVTLSCEQNLNHDAMYWYRQDPGQGLRLIYYSQIVNDFQKGDIAEGYSVSREKKESFPLTVTSAQKNPTAFYLCASRRGQRQGLNTEAFFGQGTRLTVV.

The chain employs TRBV5-1 and TRBJ2-3; 11 bases fit TRBD1. This CDR3 comprises 14 residues. Germline loops: CDR1 SGHRS, CDR2 YFSETQ. The trim removed 4 bases at V and 5 bases at J, leaving 3 bases unmatched. This chain's CDR3 is CASSLGTGGDTQYF. The CDR3 DNA sequence: TGCGCCAGCAGCCTCGGGACAGGGGGAGATACGCAGTATTTT.

The chain has TRBV7-9 and TRBJ1-2, with 9 positions matching TRBD1. Unmatched junction bases numbered 6, after V lost 6 bases and J lost 4 bases. Per germline, CDR1 SEHNR and CDR2 FQNEAQ (reference sequence). CDR3 length equals 14 residues. Here the CDR3 reads CASRGQGISYGYTF. The CDR3 region has the DNA TGTGCCAGCAGGGGACAGGGAATCAGCTATGGCTACACCTTC.

This chain connects TRBV5-5 to TRBJ2-2; 11 bases fit TRBD2. The CDR3 consists of 18 residues. Trimming removed 2 bases from V and 0 bases from J; junction bases left unmatched: 6. Germline loops: CDR1 SGHKS, CDR2 YYEKEE (reference sequence). In DNA form, the CDR3 reads TGTGCCAGCAGCTTAGGGCTAGCGGGGGGATCGAACACCGGGGAGCTGTTTTTT. Translating it yields CASSLGLAGGSNTGELFF.

This rearrangement joins TRBV5-4 to TRBJ1-2; 7 bases map to TRBD1. Germline lookup yields CDR1 SGHNT and CDR2 YYREEE (reference sequence). With V trimmed by 6 bases and J by 4 bases, 6 bases remained unmatched. The CDR3 length is 13 residues. This chain's CDR3 is CASNFRGAYGYTF. Here the CDR3 DNA reads TGTGCCAGCAACTTCAGGGGGGCCTATGGCTACACCTTC. The whole variable domain, remainder taken from reference TRBV5-4 and TRBJ1-2, is ETGVTQSPTHLIKTRGQQVTLRCSSQSGHNTVSWYQQALGQGPQFIFQYYREEENGRGNFPPRFSGLQFPNYSSELNVNALELDDSALYLCASNFRGAYGYTFGSGTRLTVV.

The rearrangement joins TRBV11-3 to TRBJ2-1; D remains unclear. Germline loops: CDR1 SGHNT, CDR2 YENEEA. The CDR3 is 14 amino acids. Trimming took 0 bases from V and 7 from J, leaving 10 bases between them. The CDR3 protein is CASSLDPDWNEQFF. The CDR3 DNA is TGTGCCAGCAGCTTAGACCCCGACTGGAATGAGCAGTTCTTC. Combining the CDR3 with reference TRBV11-3 and TRBJ2-1 gives the whole variable domain EAGVVQSPRYKIIEKKQPVAFWCNPISGHNTLYWYLQNLGQGPELLIRYENEEAVDDSQLPKDRFSAERLKGVDSTLKIQPAELGDSAVYLCASSLDPDWNEQFFGPGTRLTVL.

Concerning this clone itself: At one end, the junction sequence differs from germline, possibly due to a read error. Written as DNA, the CDR3 is TGTGCCAGCAGTTTAGGCCCCAGCTCCTACAGTGAGCAGTTCTTC. Translated, it gives CASSLGPSSYSEQFF. This sequence joins TRBV27 and TRBJ2-1; D is unclear. The CDR3 extends over 15 amino acids. Germline CDR1 MNHEY, CDR2 SMNVEV (reference sequence).

The genes are TRBV6-5 and TRBJ1-5, with D possibly matching TRBD1 (6 bases). The V and J ends lost 0 bases and 5 bases respectively, with 8 bases between them. Germline lookup yields CDR1 MNHEY and CDR2 SVGAGI. This CDR3 has 14 amino acids. The CDR3 spells CASSYSQGDQPQHF. Here the CDR3 DNA reads TGTGCCAGCAGTTACTCACAGGGAGATCAGCCCCAGCATTTT.

The chain uses TRBV29-1 and TRBJ1-2, with TRBD1 identical over 7 bases. The CDR3 is 10 amino acids. V shed 6 bases, J shed 5 bases, and the junction held 0 bases outside the gene matches. Germline CDR1 is SQVTM and CDR2 is ANQGSEA. The CDR3 protein is CSVGQYGYTF. The CDR3 nucleotides read TGCAGCGTGGGACAGTATGGCTACACCTTC.